This TCR beta chain was profiled in a study of T cell responses to AZD1222 COVID-19 vaccine. The germline V gene encodes CDR1 SEHNR and CDR2 FQNEAQ (reference sequence). The V and J ends lost 7 bases and 3 bases respectively, with 9 bases between them. The CDR3 loop spans 13 amino acids. Only in-frame clones appear in the TCRdb table, and some are missing; sequencing was by immunoSEQ multiplex PCR. Of around 100,000 clones listed, 88% are singletons. V is TRBV7-9 and J is TRBJ1-4, with D maybe TRBD1 (5 bases). The TCR originated in an adult in good health. The sample in question was peripheral blood, obtained on day 0 of AZD1222 vaccination. CDR3 bases: TGTGCCAGCACCCCCAGGGCTAATGAAAAACTGTTTTTT. It yields the protein CASTPRANEKLFF.